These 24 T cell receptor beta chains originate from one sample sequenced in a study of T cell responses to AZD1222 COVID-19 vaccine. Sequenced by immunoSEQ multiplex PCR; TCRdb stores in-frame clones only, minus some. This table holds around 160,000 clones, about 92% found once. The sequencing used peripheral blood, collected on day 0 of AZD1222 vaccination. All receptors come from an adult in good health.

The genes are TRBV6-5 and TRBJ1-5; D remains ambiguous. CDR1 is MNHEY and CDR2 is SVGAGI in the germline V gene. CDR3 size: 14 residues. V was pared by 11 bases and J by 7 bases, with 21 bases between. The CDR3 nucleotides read TGTGCCGTCCGCCCGGACCGGCCGCCCCAGCCCCAGCATTTT. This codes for CAVRPDRPPQPQHF.

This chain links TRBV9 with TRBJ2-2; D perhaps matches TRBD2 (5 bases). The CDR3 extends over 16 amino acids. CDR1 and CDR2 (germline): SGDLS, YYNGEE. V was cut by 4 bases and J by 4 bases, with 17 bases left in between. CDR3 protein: CASSSGVGASTGELFF. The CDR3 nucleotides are TGTGCCAGCAGCTCTGGGGTGGGAGCGAGCACCGGGGAGCTGTTTTTT. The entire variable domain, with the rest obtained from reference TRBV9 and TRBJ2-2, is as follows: DSGVTQTPKHLITATGQRVTLRCSPRSGDLSVYWYQQSLDQGLQFLIQYYNGEERAKGNILERFSAQQFPDLHSELNLSSLELGDSALYFCASSSGVGASTGELFFGEGSRLTVL.

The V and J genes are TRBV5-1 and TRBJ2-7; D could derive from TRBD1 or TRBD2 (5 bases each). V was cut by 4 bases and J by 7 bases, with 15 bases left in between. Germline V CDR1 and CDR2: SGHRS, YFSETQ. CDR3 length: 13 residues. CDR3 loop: CASSPTHGGEQYF. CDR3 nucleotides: TGCGCCAGCAGCCCGACTCATGGGGGAGAGCAGTACTTC.

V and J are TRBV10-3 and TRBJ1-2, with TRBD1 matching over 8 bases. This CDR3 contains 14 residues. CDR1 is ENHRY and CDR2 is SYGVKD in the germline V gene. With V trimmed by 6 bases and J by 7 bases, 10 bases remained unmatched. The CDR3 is CAISLGQVYGGYTF. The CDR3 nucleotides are TGTGCCATCAGCCTGGGACAGGTATATGGTGGCTACACCTTC.

The CDR3 here is CASRRTGGQETQYF. The CDR3 DNA reads TGTGCCAGCAGACGGACAGGGGGACAAGAGACCCAGTACTTC. The V call is TRBV6-5, the J call TRBJ2-5; the match to TRBD1 covers 10 bases. CDR1 MNHEY and CDR2 SVGAGI come from the germline V gene. The junction had 3 bases not matched to a gene; V was cut back by 6 bases and J by 2 bases. This CDR3 is 14 amino acids long.

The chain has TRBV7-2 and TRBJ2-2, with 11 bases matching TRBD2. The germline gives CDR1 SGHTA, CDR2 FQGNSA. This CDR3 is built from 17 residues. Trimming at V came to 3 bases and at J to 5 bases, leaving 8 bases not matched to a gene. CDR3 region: CASSFVLAGGPTGELFF. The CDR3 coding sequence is TGTGCCAGCAGCTTTGTTTTAGCGGGAGGGCCGACCGGGGAGCTGTTTTTT.

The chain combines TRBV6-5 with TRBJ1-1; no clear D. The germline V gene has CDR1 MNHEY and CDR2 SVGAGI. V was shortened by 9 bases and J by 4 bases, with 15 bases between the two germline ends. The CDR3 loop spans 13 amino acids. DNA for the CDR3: TGTGCCAGTTCTAGGAATGCGGGCACTGAAGCTTTCTTT. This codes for CASSRNAGTEAFF.

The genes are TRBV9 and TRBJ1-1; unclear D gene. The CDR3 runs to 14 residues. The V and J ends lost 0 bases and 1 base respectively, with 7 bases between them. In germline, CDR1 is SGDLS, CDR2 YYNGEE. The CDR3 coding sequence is TGTGCCAGCAGCGTAGGTCGGGGGAACACTGAAGCTTTCTTT. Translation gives CASSVGRGNTEAFF.

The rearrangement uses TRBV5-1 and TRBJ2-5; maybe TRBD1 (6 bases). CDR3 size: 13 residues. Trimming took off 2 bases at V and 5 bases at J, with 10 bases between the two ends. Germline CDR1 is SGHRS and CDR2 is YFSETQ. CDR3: CASSFQDSETQYF. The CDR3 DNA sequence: TGCGCCAGCAGCTTCCAGGACAGTGAGACCCAGTACTTC.

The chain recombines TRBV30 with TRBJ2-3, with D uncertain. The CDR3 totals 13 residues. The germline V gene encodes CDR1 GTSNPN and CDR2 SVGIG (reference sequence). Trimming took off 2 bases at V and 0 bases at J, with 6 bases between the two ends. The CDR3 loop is CAWSIGSTDTQYF. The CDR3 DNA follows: TGTGCCTGGAGTATTGGGAGCACAGATACGCAGTATTTT.

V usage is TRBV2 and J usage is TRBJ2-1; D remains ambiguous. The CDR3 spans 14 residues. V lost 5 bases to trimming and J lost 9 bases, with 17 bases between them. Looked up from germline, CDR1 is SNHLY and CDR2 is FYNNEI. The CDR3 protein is CASSSGWESSEQFF. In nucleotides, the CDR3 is TGTGCCAGCAGTTCCGGCTGGGAATCTAGTGAGCAGTTCTTC.

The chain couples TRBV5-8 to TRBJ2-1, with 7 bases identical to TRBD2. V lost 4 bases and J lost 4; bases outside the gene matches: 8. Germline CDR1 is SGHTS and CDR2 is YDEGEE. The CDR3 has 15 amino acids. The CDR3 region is CASSRALAVYNEQFF. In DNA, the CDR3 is TGTGCCAGCAGCCGAGCTCTAGCGGTGTACAATGAGCAGTTCTTC.

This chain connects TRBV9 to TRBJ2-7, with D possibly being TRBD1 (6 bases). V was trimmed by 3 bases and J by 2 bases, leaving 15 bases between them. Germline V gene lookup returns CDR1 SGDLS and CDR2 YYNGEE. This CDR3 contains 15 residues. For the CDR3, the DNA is TGTGCCAGCAGCGATGGCAGGGGCCTGACCTACGAGCAGTACTTC. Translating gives CASSDGRGLTYEQYF. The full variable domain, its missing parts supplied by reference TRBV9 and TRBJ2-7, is DSGVTQTPKHLITATGQRVTLRCSPRSGDLSVYWYQQSLDQGLQFLIQYYNGEERAKGNILERFSAQQFPDLHSELNLSSLELGDSALYFCASSDGRGLTYEQYFGPGTRLTVT.

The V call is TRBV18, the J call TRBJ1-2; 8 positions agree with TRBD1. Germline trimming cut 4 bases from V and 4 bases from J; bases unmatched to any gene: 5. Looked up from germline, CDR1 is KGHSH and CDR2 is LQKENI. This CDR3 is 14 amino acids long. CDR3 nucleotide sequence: TGTGCCAGCTCACGTGCCGGGACAGGCTATGGCTACACCTTC. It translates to CASSRAGTGYGYTF.

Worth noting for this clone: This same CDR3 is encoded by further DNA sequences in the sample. Here the CDR3 reads CASSLRSNTEAFF. In nucleotides, the CDR3 is TGTGCCAGCAGCTTAAGGAGTAACACTGAAGCTTTCTTT. The chain employs TRBV7-2 and TRBJ1-1, with D unclear. Germline CDR1 reads SGHTA; CDR2 reads FQGNSA. The CDR3 is 13 amino acids. Trimming removed 2 bases at V and 2 bases at J, with 6 bases between.

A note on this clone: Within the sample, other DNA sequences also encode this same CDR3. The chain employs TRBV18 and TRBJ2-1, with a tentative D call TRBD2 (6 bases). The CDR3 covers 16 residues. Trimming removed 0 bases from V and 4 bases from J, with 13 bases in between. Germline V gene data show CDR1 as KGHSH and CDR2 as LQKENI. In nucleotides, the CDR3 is TGTGCCAGCTCACCACCGAGTGGGAGGAGTTACAATGAGCAGTTCTTC. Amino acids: CASSPPSGRSYNEQFF.

CDR3 sequence (DNA): TGTGCCACCAGCAGAGGACTAGCGGGTTATACAGATACGCAGTATTTT. It yields the protein CATSRGLAGYTDTQYF. The chain recombines TRBV15 with TRBJ2-3; 10 bases align to TRBD2. The CDR3 is made up of 16 amino acids. Germline V gene sequence: CDR1 LNHNV, CDR2 YYDKDF (reference sequence). The junction had 4 bases not matched to a gene; V was cut back by 1 base and J by 3 bases.

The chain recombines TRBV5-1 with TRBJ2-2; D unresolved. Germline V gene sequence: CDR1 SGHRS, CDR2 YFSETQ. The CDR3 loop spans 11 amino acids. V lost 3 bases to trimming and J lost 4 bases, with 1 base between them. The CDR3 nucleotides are TGCGCCAGCAGCTCCACCGGGGAGCTGTTTTTT. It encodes CASSSTGELFF.

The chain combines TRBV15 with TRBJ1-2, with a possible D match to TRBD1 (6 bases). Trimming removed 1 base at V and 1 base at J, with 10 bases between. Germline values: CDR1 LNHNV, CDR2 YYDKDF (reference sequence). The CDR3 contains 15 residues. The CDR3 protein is CATSRAGANNYGYTF. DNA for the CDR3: TGTGCCACCAGCAGAGCAGGGGCCAATAACTATGGCTACACCTTC.

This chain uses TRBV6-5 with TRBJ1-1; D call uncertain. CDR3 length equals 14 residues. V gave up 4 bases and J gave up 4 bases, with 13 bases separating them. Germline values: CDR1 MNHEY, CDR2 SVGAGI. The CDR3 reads CASSSTGRSTEAFF. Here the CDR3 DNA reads TGTGCCAGCAGTTCCACTGGCCGAAGCACTGAAGCTTTCTTT.

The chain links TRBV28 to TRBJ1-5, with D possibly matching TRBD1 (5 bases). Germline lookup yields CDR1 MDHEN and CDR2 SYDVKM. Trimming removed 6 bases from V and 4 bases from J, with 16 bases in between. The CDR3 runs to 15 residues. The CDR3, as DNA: TGTGCCAGCAGAGAATATGGGACTGGTAATCAGCCCCAGCATTTT. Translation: CASREYGTGNQPQHF.

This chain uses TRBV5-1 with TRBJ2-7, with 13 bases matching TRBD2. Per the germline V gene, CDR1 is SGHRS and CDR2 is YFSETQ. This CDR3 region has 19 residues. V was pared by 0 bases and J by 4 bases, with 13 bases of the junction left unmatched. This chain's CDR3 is CASSLEVLAGGSFDYEQYF. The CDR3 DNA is TGCGCCAGCAGCTTGGAGGTACTAGCGGGGGGGTCCTTTGATTACGAGCAGTACTTC.

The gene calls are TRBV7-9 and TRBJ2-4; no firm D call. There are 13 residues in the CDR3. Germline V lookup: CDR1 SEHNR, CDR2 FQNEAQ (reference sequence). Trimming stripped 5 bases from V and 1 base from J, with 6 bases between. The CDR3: CASSPPAKNIQYF. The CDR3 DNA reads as TGTGCCAGCAGCCCGCCTGCCAAAAACATTCAGTACTTC.

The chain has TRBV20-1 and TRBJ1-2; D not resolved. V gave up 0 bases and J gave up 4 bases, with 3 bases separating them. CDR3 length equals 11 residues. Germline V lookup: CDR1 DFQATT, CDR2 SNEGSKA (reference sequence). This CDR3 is CSARDIYGYTF. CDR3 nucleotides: TGCAGTGCTAGAGATATCTATGGCTACACCTTC.